This TCR beta chain is from a study of beta chain features in type 1 diabetes. Overall study results and limits: Junctions at VDJ sites from type 1 diabetes patients had fewer insertions and more deletions. Relative to healthy donors, patients appeared to have naive, central memory and Treg TCRB repertoires that were more similar. cDNA-based reads could over-represent cells with high TCR expression. Shortening that was moderate but significant affected the TCRB CDR3s of Type 1 diabetes patients in all four CD4+ subsets.

Note on this clone: What it binds is not known.

Germline trimming cut 4 bases from V and 4 bases from J; bases unmatched to any gene: 6. Germline V CDR1 and CDR2: SQVTM, ANQGSEA. This CDR3 has 13 residues. Every bit of the isolated RNA underwent reverse transcription, so sequencing read expressed TCRB transcripts. The protocol was immunoSEQ multiplex PCR, while the TCRdb copy is restricted to in-frame clones and leaves out a portion. Of about 660,000 clones listed, roughly an eighth are singletons. This receptor was identified in a man aged 18 to 30 with type 1 diabetes. Sequencing was performed on naive CD4+ T cells from blood. The chain uses TRBV29-1 and TRBJ1-1, with 7 nucleotides matching TRBD1. CDR3 loop: CSVARQGGTEAFF. In nucleotides, the CDR3 is TGCAGCGTTGCCCGACAGGGCGGCACTGAAGCTTTCTTT.